This T cell receptor (beta chain) derives from a study of OX40 agonist ivuxolimab in advanced cancers. A note on the overall study: The costimulatory receptor OX40 (CD134) was targeted by ivuxolimab, a fully human IgG2 agonistic monoclonal antibody. The paper describes the monotherapy dose-escalation part (N = 52 patients) of the phase I trial of ivuxolimab. Partial responses occurred in three dose-escalation patients: two with cutaneous melanoma and one with hepatocellular carcinoma. A male proportion of about 79% and a mean age of approximately 62 years, ranging from roughly 23 to 90, were recorded for the dose-escalation cohort. Peripheral TCRbeta sequencing was intended to test whether TCR sequence diversity was altered and clonal T-cell expansion was caused by ivuxolimab. Of the approximately 50 patients in dose escalation, about 20 had hepatocellular carcinoma, approximately 15 had melanoma, 9 had renal cell carcinoma and 9 had head and neck cancer. Intravenous ivuxolimab was administered to patients every 2 weeks at six dose levels: 0.01, 0.1, 0.3, 1.5, 3 and 10 mg/kg. Patients were allowed to have had prior anti-PD-1, anti-PD-L1 or anti-CTLA-4 therapy, and around 41% of the dose-escalation patients had previously received checkpoint inhibitors.

Turning to this clone: The antigen this receptor binds is unknown. Base qualities were left out, and no much larger clone turns up one base away.

Genomic DNA was extracted from sorted cells for sequencing of the TCRbeta CDR3 region. TCRbeta CDR3 regions were sequenced using the immunoSEQ Assay. As stored in TCRdb, this immuneACCESS dataset retains in-frame rearrangements with V and J assigned. A fraction of the clones does not appear; measured against another copy, unresolved V genes explain less than half of the discrepancy, and the remainder lacks a known reason. The table for this sample lists some 64,000 clones; approximately 86% of them were counted only once. Clones ranked in the top ten supply more than 2.5% of the sample. Patients with autoimmune disease history or receiving systemic immunosuppression were excluded from the trial. In every dose cohort, peripheral blood was drawn for TCR sequencing at baseline, cycle 4 day 1, and cycle 7 day 1. The samples were taken from a phase I, first-in-human, multicenter, open-label dose-escalation trial of ivuxolimab. Adults with locally advanced or metastatic melanoma, renal cell, hepatocellular, or head and neck squamous cell carcinoma were enrolled in the trial. Before TCR sequencing, CD4+ T cells and CD8+ T cells were sorted from peripheral blood as separate populations.

Here is what the overall study found, with its caveats: Which antigens the clonally expanded peripheral T cells were specific for was not determined. At doses of 0.1 to 3.0 mg/kg, clonal expansion of both CD4+ and CD8+ T cells in blood was seen between baseline and week 6. In the 0.1-3.0 mg/kg groups, partial responders had among the lowest normalized peripheral clonal expansion, particularly in CD8+ T cells. After ivuxolimab, CD8+ T cells had more expanded clones than CD4+ T cells on average. Low levels of normalized T-cell clonal expansion were also seen in some nonresponding patients.

Relative to germline, V is 6 bases shorter and J is 6 bases shorter, with 24 bases between their ends. CDR3 length: 16 amino acids, cysteine to phenylalanine. Only CDR3 DNA remains: 48 bases, in frame from the first base. According to the germline V gene, CDR1 reads SGHDT and CDR2 reads YYEEEE. The sequence links TRBV5-6 to TRBJ1-2, and possibly TRBD1, on 5 matching bases. The receptor's source is an adult with an advanced solid tumor such as melanoma, head and neck, liver or kidney cancer. The sequenced sample was CD4+ or CD8+ T cells sorted from blood, obtained in a trial of the OX40 agonist ivuxolimab. The CDR3 protein is CASTPRQLYRFHGYTF. The nucleotide sequence is TGTGCCAGCACCCCGAGGCAATTATACAGGTTTCATGGCTACACCTTC.